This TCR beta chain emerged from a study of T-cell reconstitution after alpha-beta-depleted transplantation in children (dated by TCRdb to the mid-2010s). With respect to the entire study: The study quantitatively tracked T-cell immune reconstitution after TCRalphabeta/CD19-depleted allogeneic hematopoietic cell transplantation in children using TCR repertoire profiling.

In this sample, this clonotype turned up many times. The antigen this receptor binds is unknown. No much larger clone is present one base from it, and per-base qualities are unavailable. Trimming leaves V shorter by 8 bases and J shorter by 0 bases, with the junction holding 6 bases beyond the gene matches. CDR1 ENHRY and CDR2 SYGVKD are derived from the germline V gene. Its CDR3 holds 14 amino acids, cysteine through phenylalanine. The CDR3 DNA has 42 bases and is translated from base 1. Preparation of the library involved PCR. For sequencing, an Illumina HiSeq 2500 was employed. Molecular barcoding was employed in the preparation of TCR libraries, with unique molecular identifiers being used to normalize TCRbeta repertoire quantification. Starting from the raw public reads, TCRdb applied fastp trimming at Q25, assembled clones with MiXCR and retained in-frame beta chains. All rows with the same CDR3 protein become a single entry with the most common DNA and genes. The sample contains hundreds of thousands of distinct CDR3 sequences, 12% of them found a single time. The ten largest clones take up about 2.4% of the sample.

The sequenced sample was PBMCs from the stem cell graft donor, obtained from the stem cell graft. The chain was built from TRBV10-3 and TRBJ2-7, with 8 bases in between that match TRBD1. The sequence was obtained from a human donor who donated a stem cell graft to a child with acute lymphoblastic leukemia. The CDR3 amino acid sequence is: CAISGTGDSYEQYF. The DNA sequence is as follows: TGTGCCATCTCCGGGACAGGCGACTCCTACGAGCAGTACTTC.